This T cell receptor beta chain stems from a study of siplizumab effects on memory and regulatory T cells (dated by TCRdb to between 2017 and 2020). About the study as a whole: The effect of the anti-CD2 antibody siplizumab on alloreactive T-cell subsets was examined in allogeneic mixed lymphocyte reactions constructed from human PBMCs.

Receptor amplification or capture employed the immunoSEQ multiplex PCR assay. Roughly 10^5 TCR templates per sample were assayed on the deep sequencing platform. Genomic DNA extracted from sorted T cells was the material used for TCRbeta CDR3 sequencing. As for the original processing: The R programming language was used for clonal analysis of TCRbeta CDR3 data. Alloreactive CD4+ and CD8+ clones were identified by comparing unstimulated samples to CFSE-low samples taken after the reaction. Alloreactive CD4+ clones were assigned to regulatory or non-regulatory origin by matching sequences to sorted unstimulated Treg and non-Treg repertoires. The table comes from immuneACCESS by way of TCRdb, which keeps in-frame sequences with V and J called. Part of the clones is missing from these tables; in studies checked, under half for an unresolved V gene and the rest for unknown reasons. From that table come the V and J calls and clone size; the DNA was used to work out D and trimming. This sample gives tens of thousands of clones in total; approximately 96% of them show up just once. Around 0.03% of the sample is in the top ten clones.

Of note for this clone: Its antigen has not been determined. The input lacks base qualities; no much larger clone sits a single base away.

Broader findings and caveats from the paper: Because sequences at frequencies below about 10^-5 were poorly captured, only a minor fraction of alloreactive clones could be mapped back to unstimulated subsets. Siplizumab significantly lowered the cumulative frequency of alloreactive sequences that could be traced to unstimulated CD4+ memory T cells. Unstimulated naive T cells appeared to be more diverse than memory T cells, and naive cells seemed to make a substantial contribution to the alloresponse. Among mappable alloreactive CD4+ clones, the Treg-derived fraction averaged about 75% with siplizumab versus 25% to 30% in control reactions. About 75-96% of proliferating CD4+ or CD8+ clones could not be given a naive or memory phenotype. No functional confirmation was obtained for the suppressive function of proliferating Tregs from siplizumab cultures.

Looking up the germline V gene yields CDR1 MGHDK and CDR2 SYGVNS. Trimming takes 5 bases from V and 2 bases from J, and the germline ends sit 11 bases apart. The CDR3 runs 14 residues from the cysteine to the phenylalanine. Only the CDR3 part of the read is kept: 42 bases, read in frame from the first base. Unstimulated CD4+ memory cells were also sequenced in three donor pairs, together with CD4+ naive, CD8+ TEMRA, CD8+ naive and CD8+ effector memory subsets. TCRbeta CDR3 sequencing was performed on sorted unstimulated T cells and on proliferating T cells recovered from mixed lymphocyte reactions. Fresh whole blood from nine to eleven HLA-typed healthy donors was used to isolate PBMCs.

The source of this sequence is a human donor in good health. The V gene is TRBV25-1 and the J gene is TRBJ2-3, with no confidently assigned D gene. Sequenced material: naive CD4+ T cells sorted from blood. Sample cell subset or site, as interpreted from the label and publication: unstimulated naive T cells. The bases read TGTGCCAGCAGTCAGCAGGCGTTCACAGATACGCAGTATTTT. Translated, this is CASSQQAFTDTQYF.